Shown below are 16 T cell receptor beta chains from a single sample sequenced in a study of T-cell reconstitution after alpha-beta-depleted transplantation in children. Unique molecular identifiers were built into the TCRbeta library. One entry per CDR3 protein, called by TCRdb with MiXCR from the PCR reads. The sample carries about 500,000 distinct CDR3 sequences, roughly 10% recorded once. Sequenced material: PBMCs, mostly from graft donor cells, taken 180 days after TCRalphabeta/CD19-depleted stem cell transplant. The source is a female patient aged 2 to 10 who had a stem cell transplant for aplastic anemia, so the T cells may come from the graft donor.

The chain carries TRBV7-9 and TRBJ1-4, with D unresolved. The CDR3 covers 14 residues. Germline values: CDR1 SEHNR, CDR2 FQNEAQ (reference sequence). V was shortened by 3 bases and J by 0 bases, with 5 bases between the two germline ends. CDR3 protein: CASSFISTNEKLFF. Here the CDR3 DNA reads TGTGCCAGCAGCTTTATTTCAACTAATGAAAAACTGTTTTTT.

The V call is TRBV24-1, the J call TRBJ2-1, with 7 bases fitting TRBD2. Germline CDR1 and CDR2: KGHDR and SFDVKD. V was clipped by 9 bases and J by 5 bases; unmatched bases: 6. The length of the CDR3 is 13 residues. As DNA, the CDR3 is TGTGCCACCGGCGGGGGAATCAACAATGAGCAGTTCTTC. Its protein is CATGGGINNEQFF.

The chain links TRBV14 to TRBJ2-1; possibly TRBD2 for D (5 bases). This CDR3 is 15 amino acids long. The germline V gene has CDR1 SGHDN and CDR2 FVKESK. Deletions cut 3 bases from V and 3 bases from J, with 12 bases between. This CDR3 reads CASSQQTGIYNEQFF. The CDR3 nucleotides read TGTGCCAGCAGCCAGCAGACGGGAATCTACAATGAGCAGTTCTTC.

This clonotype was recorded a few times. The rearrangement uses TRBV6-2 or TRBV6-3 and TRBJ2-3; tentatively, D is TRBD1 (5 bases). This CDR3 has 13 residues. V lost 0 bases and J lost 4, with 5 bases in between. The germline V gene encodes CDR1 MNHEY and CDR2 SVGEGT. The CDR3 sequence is CASSYSGPDTQYF. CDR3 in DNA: TGTGCCAGCAGTTACTCGGGGCCAGATACGCAGTATTTT.

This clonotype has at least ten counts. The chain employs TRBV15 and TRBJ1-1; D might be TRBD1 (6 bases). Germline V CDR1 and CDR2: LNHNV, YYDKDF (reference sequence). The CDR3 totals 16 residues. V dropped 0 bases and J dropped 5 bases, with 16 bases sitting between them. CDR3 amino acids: CATSRDLRGAGTEAFF. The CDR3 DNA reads TGTGCCACCAGCAGAGATCTGCGGGGGGCCGGAACTGAAGCTTTCTTT. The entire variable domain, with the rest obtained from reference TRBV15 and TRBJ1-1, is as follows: DAMVIQNPRYQVTQFGKPVTLSCSQTLNHNVMYWYQQKSSQAPKLLFHYYDKDFNNEADTPDNFQSRRPNTSFCFLDIRSPGLGDTAMYLCATSRDLRGAGTEAFFGQGTRLTVV.

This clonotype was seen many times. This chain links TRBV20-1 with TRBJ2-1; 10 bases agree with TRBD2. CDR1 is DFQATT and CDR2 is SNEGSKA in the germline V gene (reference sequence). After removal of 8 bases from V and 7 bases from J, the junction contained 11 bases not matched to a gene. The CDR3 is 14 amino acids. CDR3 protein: CSPFHPSGGNEQFF. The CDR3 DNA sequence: TGCAGTCCATTTCACCCTAGCGGGGGAAATGAGCAGTTCTTC.

The CDR3 loop reads CASSTRTGAQYGYTF. The CDR3 region has the DNA TGTGCCAGCAGTACCCGTACGGGGGCCCAATATGGCTACACCTTC. The rearrangement links TRBV2 to TRBJ1-2; the D gene is possibly TRBD1 (6 bases). CDR1 and CDR2 from the germline V gene are SNHLY and FYNNEI. Trimming pared 5 bases from V and 5 bases from J, leaving 18 bases between. The CDR3 length is 15 residues.

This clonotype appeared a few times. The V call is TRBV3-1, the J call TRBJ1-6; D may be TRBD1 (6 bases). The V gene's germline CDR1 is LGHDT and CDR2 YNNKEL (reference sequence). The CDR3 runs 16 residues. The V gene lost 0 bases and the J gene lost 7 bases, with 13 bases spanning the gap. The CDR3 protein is CASSQEYREYNSPLHF. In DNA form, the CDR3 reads TGTGCCAGCAGCCAAGAGTACAGGGAATACAATTCACCCCTCCACTTT. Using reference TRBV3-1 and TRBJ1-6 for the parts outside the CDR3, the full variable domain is DTAVSQTPKYLVTQMGNDKSIKCEQNLGHDTMYWYKQDSKKFLKIMFSYNNKELIINETVPNRFSPKSPDKAHLNLHINSLELGDSAVYFCASSQEYREYNSPLHFGNGTRLTVT.

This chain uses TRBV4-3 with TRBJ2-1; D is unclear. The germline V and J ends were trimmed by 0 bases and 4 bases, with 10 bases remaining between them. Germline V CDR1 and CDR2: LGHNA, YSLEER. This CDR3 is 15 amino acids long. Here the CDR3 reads CASSQDLTAYNEQFF. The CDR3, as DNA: TGCGCCAGCAGCCAAGACCTCACAGCGTACAATGAGCAGTTCTTC.

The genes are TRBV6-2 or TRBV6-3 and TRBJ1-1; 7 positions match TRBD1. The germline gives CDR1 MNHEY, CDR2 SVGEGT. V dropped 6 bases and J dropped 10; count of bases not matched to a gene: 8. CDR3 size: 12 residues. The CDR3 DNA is TGTGCCAGCAGATATTGGACAGGAGGAGCTTTCTTT. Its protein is CASRYWTGGAFF.

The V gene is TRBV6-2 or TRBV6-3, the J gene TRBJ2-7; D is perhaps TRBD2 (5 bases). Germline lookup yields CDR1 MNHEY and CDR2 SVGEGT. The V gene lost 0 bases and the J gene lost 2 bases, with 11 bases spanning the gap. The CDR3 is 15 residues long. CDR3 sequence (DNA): TGTGCCAGCAGTTACTCGGGCCCGGGAACCTACGAGCAGTACTTC. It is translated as CASSYSGPGTYEQYF.

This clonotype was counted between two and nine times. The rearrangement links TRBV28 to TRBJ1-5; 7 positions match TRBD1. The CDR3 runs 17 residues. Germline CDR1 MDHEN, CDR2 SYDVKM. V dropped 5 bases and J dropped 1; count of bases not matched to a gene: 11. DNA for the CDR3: TGTGCCAGCAGTAGGAGACGGACAGGTCCCAGCAATCAGCCCCAGCATTTT. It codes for CASSRRRTGPSNQPQHF.

The CDR3 nucleotides are TGTGCCAGCAGTTTCAGGGGCCCCCACAATGAGCAGTTCTTC. It specifies CASSFRGPHNEQFF. V usage is TRBV12-3 or TRBV12-4 and J usage is TRBJ2-1; D is perhaps TRBD1 (6 bases). Trimming stripped 3 bases from V and 5 bases from J, with 11 bases between. The CDR3 runs 14 residues.

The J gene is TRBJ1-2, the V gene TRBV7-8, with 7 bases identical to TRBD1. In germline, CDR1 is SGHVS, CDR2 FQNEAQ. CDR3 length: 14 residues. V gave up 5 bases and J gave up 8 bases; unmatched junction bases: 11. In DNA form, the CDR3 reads TGTGCCAGCAGCCCCGGCAGGGGGTCGGGGGGCTACACCTTC. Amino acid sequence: CASSPGRGSGGYTF.

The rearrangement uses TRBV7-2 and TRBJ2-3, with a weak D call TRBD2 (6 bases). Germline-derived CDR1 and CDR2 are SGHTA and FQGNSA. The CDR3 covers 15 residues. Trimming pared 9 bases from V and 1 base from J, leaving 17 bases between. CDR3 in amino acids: CASKFRDLRTDTQYF. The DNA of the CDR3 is TGTGCCAGTAAATTCCGGGACTTACGCACAGATACGCAGTATTTT.

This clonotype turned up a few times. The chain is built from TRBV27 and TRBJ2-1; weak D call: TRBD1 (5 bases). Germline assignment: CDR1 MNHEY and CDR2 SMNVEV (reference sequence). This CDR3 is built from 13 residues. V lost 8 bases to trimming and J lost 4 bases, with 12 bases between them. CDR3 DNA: TGTGCCAGCTGGACAACACCTTACAATGAGCAGTTCTTC. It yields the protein CASWTTPYNEQFF.